A single sample is the source of the 17 T cell receptor beta chains below, sequenced in a study of blood T cell repertoires in COVID-19. TCRdb's copy holds only in-frame clones and misses some; the assay was immunoSEQ multiplex PCR. The sample lists about 150,000 clones; 75% to 90% were seen once. Sequenced: peripheral blood. The receptors originated from a man aged 50-60 years with active COVID-19.

The genes are TRBV27 and TRBJ2-5; 15 nucleotides agree with TRBD2. Germline V gene data show CDR1 as MNHEY and CDR2 as SMNVEV (reference sequence). The length of the CDR3 is 15 residues. Trimming cost V 5 bases and J 5 bases; bases outside gene matches: 3. CDR3: CASSPGTSGGETQYF. The CDR3 DNA follows: TGTGCCAGCAGTCCCGGGACTAGCGGGGGGGAGACCCAGTACTTC.

J is TRBJ1-1 and V is TRBV3-1 (or the pseudogene TRBV3-2); a possible D gene is TRBD1 (5 bases). CDR1 is LGHDT and CDR2 is YNNKEL in the germline V gene (reference sequence). V dropped 0 bases and J dropped 2 bases, with 7 bases sitting between them. There are 14 residues in the CDR3. CDR3 DNA sequence: TGTGCCAGCAGCCAAGACCAGGGAAACACTGAAGCTTTCTTT. Its translation is CASSQDQGNTEAFF.

The V call is TRBV3-1 (or the pseudogene TRBV3-2), the J call TRBJ1-2, with D uncertain. The CDR3 length is 12 residues. With 0 bases removed from V and 10 bases from J, the gap between germline ends came to 9 bases. Germline-derived CDR1 and CDR2 are LGHDT and YNNKEL (reference sequence). The CDR3 reads CASSQDPRSYTF. The CDR3 bases are TGTGCCAGCAGCCAAGATCCACGGTCCTACACCTTC.

The V and J genes are TRBV18 and TRBJ2-7; 9 bases are shared with TRBD1. This CDR3 has 15 residues. Germline CDR1 KGHSH, CDR2 LQKENI. V lost 3 bases to trimming and J lost 2 bases; unmatched junction nucleotides: 5. The CDR3 DNA is TGTGCCAGCTCACCGCCACAGGGGGCCACCTACGAGCAGTACTTC. Translating gives CASSPPQGATYEQYF.

This chain connects TRBV18 to TRBJ1-2, with D possibly TRBD1 on 5 matching bases. Germline V lookup: CDR1 KGHSH, CDR2 LQKENI. V was pared by 0 bases and J by 8 bases, with 19 bases between. CDR3 size: 16 residues. CDR3 DNA sequence: TGTGCCAGCTCACCACCTCCTCAGGGAGCAGGGAGGGGCTACACCTTC. Translation gives CASSPPPQGAGRGYTF.

The chain uses TRBV15 and TRBJ2-3; D might be TRBD1 (5 bases). V lost 5 bases and J 2 bases, leaving 20 bases between the germline ends. CDR1 is LNHNV and CDR2 is YYDKDF in the germline V gene (reference sequence). This CDR3 is 17 amino acids long. In nucleotides, the CDR3 is TGTGCCACCAGCGCCGTAAGACAGATTAAAACCACAGATACGCAGTATTTT. Protein sequence: CATSAVRQIKTTDTQYF.

This chain links TRBV29-1 with TRBJ2-3, with D maybe TRBD2 (5 bases). CDR1 and CDR2 from the germline V gene are SQVTM and ANQGSEA. This CDR3 has 9 residues. The CDR3 region has the DNA TGCAGTATAACCGGAGGGCAGTATTTT. This sequence encodes CSITGGQYF.

The chain carries TRBV6-5 and TRBJ2-7; D is perhaps TRBD1 (6 bases). CDR1 is MNHEY, CDR2 SVGAGI, per germline. This CDR3 is 15 amino acids long. The V end lost 5 bases, the J end lost 1 base, and 15 bases lay between the germline ends. The CDR3 region is CASSKQGFGSYEQYF. CDR3 DNA sequence: TGTGCCAGCAGTAAACAGGGATTCGGTTCCTACGAGCAGTACTTC.

The chain employs TRBV4-2 and TRBJ1-5; a weak D match, TRBD1 (6 bases). Trimming took 1 base from V and 5 from J, leaving 15 bases between them. Germline lookup yields CDR1 LGHNA and CDR2 YNFKEQ. The CDR3 contains 16 residues. For the CDR3, the DNA is TGTGCCAGCAGCCAAGGCACAGGGTTTGGGGATCAGCCCCAGCATTTT. Translating it yields CASSQGTGFGDQPQHF.

This clone was seen only once. The chain couples TRBV7-8 to TRBJ2-7; D is perhaps TRBD2 (5 bases). Germline V gives CDR1 SGHVS, CDR2 FQNEAQ. V was clipped by 0 bases and J by 6 bases, with 9 bases between them. CDR3 size: 13 residues. DNA for the CDR3: TGTGCCAGCAGCTTAGCGAGGGCGCTCGAGCAGTACTTC. Translated, it gives CASSLARALEQYF.

As for this clone: One junction end does not reproduce the germline sequence, and a read error may be involved. The V and J genes are TRBV20-1 and TRBJ2-7; D perhaps matches TRBD2 (6 bases). From germline, CDR1 is DFQATT and CDR2 SNEGSKA (reference sequence). The CDR3 is 12 residues long. CDR3 loop: CSASPMGGTLNF. CDR3 coding DNA: TGCAGTGCTAGTCCCATGGGGGGAACTTTGAACTTC.

J is TRBJ2-1 and V is TRBV10-1; D remains unclear. Germline CDR1 and CDR2: WNHNN and SYGVQD (reference sequence). Trimming left V 4 bases short and J 6 bases short, with 13 bases between. The CDR3 is 14 amino acids. CDR3 nucleotides: TGCGCCAGCAGTGGACCCCTGAGGCCCAATGAGCAGTTCTTC. Translated, it gives CASSGPLRPNEQFF.

This clone was detected only once. The chain couples TRBV23-1 to TRBJ1-6, with 7 positions matching TRBD1. TRBV23-1 is treated as an ORF (open reading frame) with a function not yet certain. The CDR3 covers 15 residues. Trimming cost V 2 bases and J 6 bases; bases outside gene matches: 4. The CDR3: CASSQPRDSNSPLHF. In nucleotides, the CDR3 is TGCGCCAGCAGTCAACCCCGGGACAGTAATTCACCCCTCCACTTT.

The rearrangement joins TRBV5-6 to TRBJ2-4; a possible D gene is TRBD1 (6 bases). Trimming took off 0 bases at V and 7 bases at J, with 14 bases between the two ends. This CDR3 is built from 15 residues. The V gene's germline CDR1 is SGHDT and CDR2 YYEEEE. The DNA for the CDR3 is TGTGCCAGCAGCTTGGACCAACTCCAGGGGAACATTCAGTACTTC. Its translation is CASSLDQLQGNIQYF.

The V gene is TRBV12-3 or TRBV12-4, the J gene TRBJ2-2, with TRBD1 as a possible D gene (5 bases). The CDR3 runs 13 residues. The V end lost 8 bases, the J end lost 6 bases, and 13 bases lay between the germline ends. This CDR3 is CASSQGAAGELFF. For the CDR3, the DNA is TGTGCCAGCTCCCAAGGGGCAGCCGGGGAGCTGTTTTTT.

V is TRBV3-1 (or the pseudogene TRBV3-2) and J is TRBJ1-1, with 8 bases identical to TRBD1. The CDR3 consists of 12 residues. Germline assignment: CDR1 LGHDT and CDR2 YNNKEL (reference sequence). Germline trimming cut 10 bases from V and 3 bases from J; bases unmatched to any gene: 4. The CDR3 DNA reads as TGTGCCACAGGACAGGGTGACACTGAAGCTTTCTTT. As protein: CATGQGDTEAFF.

V gene TRBV6-5 combines with J gene TRBJ1-1; D may be TRBD1 (5 bases). Germline assignment: CDR1 MNHEY and CDR2 SVGAGI. The CDR3 sequence is 13 residues long. Trimming removed 6 bases from V and 0 bases from J, with 8 bases in between. Here the CDR3 reads CASRDRMNTEAFF. The CDR3, as DNA: TGTGCCAGCAGAGACAGAATGAACACTGAAGCTTTCTTT.